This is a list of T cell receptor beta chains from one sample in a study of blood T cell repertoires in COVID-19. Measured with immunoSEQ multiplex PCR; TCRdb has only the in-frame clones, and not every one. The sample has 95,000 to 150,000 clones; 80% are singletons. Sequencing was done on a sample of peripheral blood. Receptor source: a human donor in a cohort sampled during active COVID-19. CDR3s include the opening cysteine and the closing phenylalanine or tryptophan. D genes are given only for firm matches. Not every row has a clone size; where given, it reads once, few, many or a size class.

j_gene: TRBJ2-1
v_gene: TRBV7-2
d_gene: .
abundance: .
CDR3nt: TGTGCCAGCGGCCCTAGCCCTTACAATGAGCAGTTCTTC
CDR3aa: CASGPSPYNEQFF

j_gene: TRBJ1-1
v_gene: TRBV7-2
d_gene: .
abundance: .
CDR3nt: TGTGCCAGCAGCCCTTACATGAACACTGAAGCTTTCTTT
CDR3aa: CASSPYMNTEAFF

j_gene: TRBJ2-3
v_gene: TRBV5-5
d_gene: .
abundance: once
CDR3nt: TGTGCCAGCAGCCAACTCAAGAGCACAGATACGCAGTATTTT
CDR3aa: CASSQLKSTDTQYF

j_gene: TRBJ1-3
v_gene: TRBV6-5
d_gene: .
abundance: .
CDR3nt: TGTGCCAGCAGAGGACTCATCTCTGGAAACACCATATATTTT
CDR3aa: CASRGLISGNTIYF

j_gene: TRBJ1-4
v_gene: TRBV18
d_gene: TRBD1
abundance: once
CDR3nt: TGTGCCAGCTCACCCCTGACAGGGGGCGCGAGTTCTAATGAAAAACTGTTTTTT
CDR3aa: CASSPLTGGASSNEKLFF

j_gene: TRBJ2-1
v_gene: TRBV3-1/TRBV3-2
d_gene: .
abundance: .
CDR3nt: TGTGCCAGCAGCCGCCGTGGGGGGGGCTCGGATGAGCAGTTCTTC
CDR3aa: CASSRRGGGSDEQFF

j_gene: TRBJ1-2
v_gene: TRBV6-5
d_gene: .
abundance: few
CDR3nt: TGTGCCAGCAGTTCCCCGGGGTACGGGGGGGGTGGCTACACCTTC
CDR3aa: CASSSPGYGGGGYTF

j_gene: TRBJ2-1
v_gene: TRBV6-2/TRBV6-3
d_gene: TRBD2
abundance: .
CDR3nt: TGTGCCAGCAGTTACCGGGGCCTCACAGCGGGGATCACCTACAATGAGCAGTTCTTC
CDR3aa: CASSYRGLTAGITYNEQFF

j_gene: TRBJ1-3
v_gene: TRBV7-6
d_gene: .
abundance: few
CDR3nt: TGTGCCAGCAGCTTAGGCACGCGGACAGTGGCGAACACCATATATTTT
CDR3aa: CASSLGTRTVANTIYF

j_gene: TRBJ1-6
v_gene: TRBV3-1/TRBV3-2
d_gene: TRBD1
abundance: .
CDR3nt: TGTGCCGGCAGCCAAGGGACAGGGGGATATTCACCCCTCCACTTT
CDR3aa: CAGSQGTGGYSPLHF

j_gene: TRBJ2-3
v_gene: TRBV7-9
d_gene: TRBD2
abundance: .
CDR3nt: TGTGCCAGCAGCTCCCTAGCGGGTGGGTCGCAGTATTTT
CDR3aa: CASSSLAGGSQYF

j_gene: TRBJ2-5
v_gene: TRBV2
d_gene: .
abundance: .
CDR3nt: TGTGCCAGCAGTCCGGACAGAGTCTTCCAAGAGACCCAGTACTTC
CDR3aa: CASSPDRVFQETQYF

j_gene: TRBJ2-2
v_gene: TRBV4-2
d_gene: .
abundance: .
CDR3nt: TGTGCCAGCAGCCAAGATCCAACAGGTCACGGGGAGCTGTTTTTT
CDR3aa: CASSQDPTGHGELFF

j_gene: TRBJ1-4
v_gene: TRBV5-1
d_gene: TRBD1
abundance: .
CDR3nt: TGCGCCAGCAGCTTGGGGGGGACAGGGAATGAAAAACTGTTTTTT
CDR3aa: CASSLGGTGNEKLFF

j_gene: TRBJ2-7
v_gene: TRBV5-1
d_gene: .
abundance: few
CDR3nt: TGCGCCAGCAGCTTGTTGGCGGGTAGCTCCTACGAGCAGTACTTC
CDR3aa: CASSLLAGSSYEQYF

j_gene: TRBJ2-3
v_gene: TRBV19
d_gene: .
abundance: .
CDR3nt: TGTGCCAGTAGCTCGGGTGTCCAAGACACGCAGTATTTT
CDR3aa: CASSSGVQDTQYF

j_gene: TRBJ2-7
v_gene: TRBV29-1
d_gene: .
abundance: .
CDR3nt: TGCAGCGCCGGGGGTGTAGGTTCCTACGAGCAGTACTTC
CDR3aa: CSAGGVGSYEQYF

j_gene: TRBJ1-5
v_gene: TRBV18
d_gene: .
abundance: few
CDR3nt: TGTGCCAGCTCACTATCCGGGAGGGAGCAGCCCCAGCATTTT
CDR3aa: CASSLSGREQPQHF

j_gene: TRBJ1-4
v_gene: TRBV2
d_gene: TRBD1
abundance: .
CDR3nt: TGTGCCAGCAGTGAAATCGGGACAGCACATGAAAAACTGTTTTTT
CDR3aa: CASSEIGTAHEKLFF

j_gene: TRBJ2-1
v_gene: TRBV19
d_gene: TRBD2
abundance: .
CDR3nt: TGTGCCAGTAGTATACCCGGGACTAGCGGGAGCCATGAGCAGTTCTTC
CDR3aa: CASSIPGTSGSHEQFF

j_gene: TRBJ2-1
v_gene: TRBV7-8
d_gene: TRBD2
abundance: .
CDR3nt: TGTGCCAGCAGCCCGGCGGGGGCTAGCGGGGTCCGTGAGCAGTTCTTC
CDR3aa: CASSPAGASGVREQFF

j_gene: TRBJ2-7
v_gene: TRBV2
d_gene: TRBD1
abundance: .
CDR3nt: TGTGCCAGCAGTCTGGACAGGGGTTCCTACGAGCAGTACTTC
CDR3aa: CASSLDRGSYEQYF

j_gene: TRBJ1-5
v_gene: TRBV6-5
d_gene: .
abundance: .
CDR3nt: TGTGCCAGCAGTCCGGGATCCGGGGGCAATCAGCCCCAGCATTTT
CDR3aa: CASSPGSGGNQPQHF

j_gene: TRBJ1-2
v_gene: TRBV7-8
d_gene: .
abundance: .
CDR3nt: TGTGCCAGCAGCCCTGGGGAGGGTAACTATGGCTACACCTTC
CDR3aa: CASSPGEGNYGYTF

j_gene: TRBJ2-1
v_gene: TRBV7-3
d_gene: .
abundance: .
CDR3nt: TGTGCCAGCAGCTTAGAGAACTCCGTCCACAATGAGCAGTTCTTC
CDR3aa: CASSLENSVHNEQFF

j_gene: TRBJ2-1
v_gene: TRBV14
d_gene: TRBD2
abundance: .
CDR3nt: TGTGCCAGCAGCCGGACTAGCGGGGGTCCCTACAATGAGCAGTTCTTC
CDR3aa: CASSRTSGGPYNEQFF

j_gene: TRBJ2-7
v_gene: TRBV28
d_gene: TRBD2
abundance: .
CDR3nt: TGTGCCAGCAGTTTTCGCGGGAGGAGCCCCTACGAGCAGTACTTC
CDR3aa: CASSFRGRSPYEQYF

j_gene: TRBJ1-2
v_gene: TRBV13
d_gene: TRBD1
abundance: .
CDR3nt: TGTGCCAGCAGCAAGAGTTCGGGACAGATTAACTATGGCTACACCTTC
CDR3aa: CASSKSSGQINYGYTF

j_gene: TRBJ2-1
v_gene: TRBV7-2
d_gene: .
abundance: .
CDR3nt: TGTGCCAGCAGCTTATACGGAACTAGCTTCAGTGAGCAGTTCTTC
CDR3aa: CASSLYGTSFSEQFF

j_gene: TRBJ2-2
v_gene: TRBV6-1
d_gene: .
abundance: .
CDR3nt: TGTGCCAGCAGTGAATCACCAAATAAGCCCGGGGAGCTGTTTTTT
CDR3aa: CASSESPNKPGELFF

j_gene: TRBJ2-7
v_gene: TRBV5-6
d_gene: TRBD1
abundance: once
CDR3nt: TGTGCCAGCTTGCCCCAGACAGGGAGCTCCTACGAGCAGTACTTC
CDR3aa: CASLPQTGSSYEQYF

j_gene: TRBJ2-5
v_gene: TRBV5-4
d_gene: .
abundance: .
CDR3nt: TGTGCCAGCAGCTTGCAGGGAATAAGCCAAGAGACCCAGTACTTC
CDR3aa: CASSLQGISQETQYF

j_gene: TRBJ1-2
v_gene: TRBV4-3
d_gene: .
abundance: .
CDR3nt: TGCGCCAGCAGCCAAGATCTTGGGCTAAATGGCTACACCTTC
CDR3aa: CASSQDLGLNGYTF

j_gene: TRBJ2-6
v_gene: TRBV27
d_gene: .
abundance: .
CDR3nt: TGTGCCAGCAGTACTCTGGAGCGACCTGGGGCCAACGTCCTGACTTTC
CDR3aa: CASSTLERPGANVLTF

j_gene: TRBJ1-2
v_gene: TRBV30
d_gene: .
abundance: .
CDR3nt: TGTGCCTGGAGTCACAGTGGGTACGGCTATGGCTACACCTTC
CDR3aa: CAWSHSGYGYGYTF

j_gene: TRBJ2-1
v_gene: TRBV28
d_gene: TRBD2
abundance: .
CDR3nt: TGTGCCAGCAGTTTACCGGGAGGGTTGGTTTACAATGAGCAGTTCTTC
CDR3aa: CASSLPGGLVYNEQFF

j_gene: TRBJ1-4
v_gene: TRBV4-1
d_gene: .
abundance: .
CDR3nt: TGCGCCAGCAGCCAAGAAGGGAGACACCAAGAAAAACTGTTTTTT
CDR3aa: CASSQEGRHQEKLFF

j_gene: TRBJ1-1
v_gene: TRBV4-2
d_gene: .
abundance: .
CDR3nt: TGTGCCAGCAGCCAAGACCGGGGGGGACGGACTGAAGCTTTCTTT
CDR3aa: CASSQDRGGRTEAFF

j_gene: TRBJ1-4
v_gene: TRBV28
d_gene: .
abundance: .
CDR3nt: TGTGCCAGCAGTACCAGGGTTGGTAATGAAAAACTGTTTTTT
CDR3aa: CASSTRVGNEKLFF

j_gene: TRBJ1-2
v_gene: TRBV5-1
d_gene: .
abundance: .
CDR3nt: TGCGCCAGCAGCTTGGCAGGCTATGGCTACACCTTC
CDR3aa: CASSLAGYGYTF

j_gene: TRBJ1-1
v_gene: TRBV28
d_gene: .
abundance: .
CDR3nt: TGTGCCAGTAAGACAGGTTACACTGAAGCTTTCTTT
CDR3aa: CASKTGYTEAFF

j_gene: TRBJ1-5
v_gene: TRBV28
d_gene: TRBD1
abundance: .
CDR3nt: TGTGCCAGCAGTTCTCCGGTAACCAGGGGGCGCAAGGAGAGCAATCAGCCCCAGCATTTT
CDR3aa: CASSSPVTRGRKESNQPQHF

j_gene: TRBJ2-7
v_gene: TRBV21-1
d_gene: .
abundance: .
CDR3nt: TGTGCCAGCAGCAATCCCTCGAGACAGGCTCACTACGAGCAGTACTTC
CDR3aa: CASSNPSRQAHYEQYF

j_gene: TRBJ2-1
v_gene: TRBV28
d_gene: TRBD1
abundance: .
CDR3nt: TGTGCCAGCAGCGGGACAGATAACAATGAGCAGTTCTTC
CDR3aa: CASSGTDNNEQFF

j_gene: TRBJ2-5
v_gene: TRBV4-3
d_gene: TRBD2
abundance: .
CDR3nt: TGCGCCAGCAGCCGTGGGACTAGCCAAGTGGAGACCCAGTACTTC
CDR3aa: CASSRGTSQVETQYF